The present TCR beta chain was sequenced within a study of T cells after yellow fever vaccination. Study-level points and caveats: Abundant clonotypes from the bulk population could get into FACS-sorted repertoires as contaminants.

The CDR3 has 18 residues. After removal of 4 bases from V and 3 bases from J, the junction contained 8 bases not matched to a gene. The V gene's germline CDR1 is MDHEN and CDR2 SYDVKM. TCRdb independently ran MiXCR on the 5' RACE reads; one entry per CDR3 protein. The table shows a few hundred thousand distinct CDR3 sequences, with around 4% occurring only once. This clonotype was seen many times. Its antigen is unidentified. The source is a man younger than 35 who received the YFV17D yellow fever vaccine. The sample here was PBMCs, taken on the day of the yellow fever booster vaccination. V usage is TRBV28 and J usage is TRBJ2-1; the match to TRBD2 covers 14 bases. This CDR3 is CASSSDGLAGGLYNEQFF. CDR3 DNA sequence: TGTGCCAGCAGTTCAGACGGACTAGCGGGGGGTCTCTACAATGAGCAGTTCTTC. The full variable domain, with the rest looked up from reference TRBV28 and TRBJ2-1, is DVKVTQSSRYLVKRTGEKVFLECVQDMDHENMFWYRQDPGLGLRLIYFSYDVKMKEKGDIPEGYSVSREKKERFSLILESASTNQTSMYLCASSSDGLAGGLYNEQFFGPGTRLTVL.